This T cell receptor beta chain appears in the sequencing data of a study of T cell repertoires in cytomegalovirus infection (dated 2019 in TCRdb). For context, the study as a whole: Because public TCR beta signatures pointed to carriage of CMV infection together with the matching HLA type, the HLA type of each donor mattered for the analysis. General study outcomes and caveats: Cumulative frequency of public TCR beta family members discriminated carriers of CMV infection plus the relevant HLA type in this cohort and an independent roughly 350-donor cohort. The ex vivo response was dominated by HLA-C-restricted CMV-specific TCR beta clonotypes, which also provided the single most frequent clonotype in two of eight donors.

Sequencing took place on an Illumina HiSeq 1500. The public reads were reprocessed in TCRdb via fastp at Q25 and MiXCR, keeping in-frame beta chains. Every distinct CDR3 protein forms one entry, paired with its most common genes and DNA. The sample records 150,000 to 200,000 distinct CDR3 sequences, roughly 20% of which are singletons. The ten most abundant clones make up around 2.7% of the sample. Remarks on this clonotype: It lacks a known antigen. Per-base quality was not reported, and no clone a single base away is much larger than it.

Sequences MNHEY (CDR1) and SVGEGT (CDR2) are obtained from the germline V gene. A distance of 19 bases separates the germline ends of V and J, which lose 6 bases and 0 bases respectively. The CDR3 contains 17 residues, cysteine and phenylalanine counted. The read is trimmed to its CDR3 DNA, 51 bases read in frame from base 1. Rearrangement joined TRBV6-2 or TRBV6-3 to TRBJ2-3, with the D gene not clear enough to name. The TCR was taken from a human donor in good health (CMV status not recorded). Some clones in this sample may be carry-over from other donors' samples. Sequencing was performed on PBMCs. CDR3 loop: CASRPDLGGPSTDTQYF. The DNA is TGTGCCAGCAGACCGGATCTGGGTGGGCCGAGCACAGATACGCAGTATTTT.